This T cell receptor beta chain emerged from a study of blood T cell repertoires in COVID-19. Notes on this clone: Distinct nucleotide sequences in the sample also encode this CDR3.

Sequencing used immunoSEQ multiplex PCR; TCRdb keeps in-frame clones, though not all of them. Among roughly 250,000 clones listed, around 88% were seen once. CDR3 length: 15 amino acids. Germline V gene sequence: CDR1 MDHEN, CDR2 SYDVKM. V lost 2 bases, J lost 4 bases, and 12 bases lay in between. The chain joins TRBV28 to TRBJ1-3; weak D call: TRBD1 (6 bases). This clonotype was sampled from a man aged 25 to 40 with acute or convalescent COVID-19. Sequenced input: peripheral blood. CDR3 sequence (DNA): TGTGCCAGCAGTTTAGGGGGGGCAAGGGGAAACACCATATATTTT. This sequence encodes CASSLGGARGNTIYF.